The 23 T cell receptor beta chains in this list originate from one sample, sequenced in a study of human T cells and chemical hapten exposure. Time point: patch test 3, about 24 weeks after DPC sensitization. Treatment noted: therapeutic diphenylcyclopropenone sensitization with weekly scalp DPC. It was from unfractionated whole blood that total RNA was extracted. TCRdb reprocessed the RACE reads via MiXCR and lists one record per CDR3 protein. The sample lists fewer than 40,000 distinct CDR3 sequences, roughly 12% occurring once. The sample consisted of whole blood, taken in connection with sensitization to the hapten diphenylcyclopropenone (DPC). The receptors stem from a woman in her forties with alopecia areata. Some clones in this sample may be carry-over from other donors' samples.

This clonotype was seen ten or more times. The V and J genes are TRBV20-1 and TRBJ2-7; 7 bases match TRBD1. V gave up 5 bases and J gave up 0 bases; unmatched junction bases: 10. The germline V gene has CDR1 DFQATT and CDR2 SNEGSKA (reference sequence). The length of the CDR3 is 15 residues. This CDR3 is CSAPRTGVSSYEQYF. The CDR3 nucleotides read TGCAGTGCTCCAAGGACAGGTGTCAGCTCCTACGAGCAGTACTTC.

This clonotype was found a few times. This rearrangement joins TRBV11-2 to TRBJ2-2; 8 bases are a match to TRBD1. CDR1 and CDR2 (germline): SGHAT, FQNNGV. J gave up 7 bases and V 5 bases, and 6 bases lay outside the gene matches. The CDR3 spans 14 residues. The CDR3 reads CASSDRGPVGELFF. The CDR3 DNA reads TGTGCCAGCAGCGACAGGGGTCCTGTCGGGGAGCTGTTTTTT. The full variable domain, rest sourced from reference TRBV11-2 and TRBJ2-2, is EAGVAQSPRYKIIEKRQSVAFWCNPISGHATLYWYQQILGQGPKLLIQFQNNGVVDDSQLPKDRFSAERLKGVDSTLKIQPAKLEDSAVYLCASSDRGPVGELFFGEGSRLTVL.

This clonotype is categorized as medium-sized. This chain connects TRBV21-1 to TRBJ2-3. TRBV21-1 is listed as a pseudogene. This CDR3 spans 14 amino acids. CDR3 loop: CASSKMASTDTQYF. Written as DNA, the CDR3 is TGTGCCAGCAGCAAAATGGCTTCCACAGATACGCAGTATTTT.

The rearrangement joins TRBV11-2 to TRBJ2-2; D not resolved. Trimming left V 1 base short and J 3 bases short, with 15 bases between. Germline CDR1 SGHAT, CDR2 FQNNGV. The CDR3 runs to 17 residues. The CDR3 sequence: CASSLAPDSVDTGELFF. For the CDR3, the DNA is TGTGCCAGCAGCTTAGCCCCAGATTCAGTTGACACCGGGGAGCTGTTTTTT.

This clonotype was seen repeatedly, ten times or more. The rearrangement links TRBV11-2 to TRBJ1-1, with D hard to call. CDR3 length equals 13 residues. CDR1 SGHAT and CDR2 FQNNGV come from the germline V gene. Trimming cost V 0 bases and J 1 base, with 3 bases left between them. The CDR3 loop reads CASSLEGNTEAFF. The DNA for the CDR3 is TGTGCCAGCAGCTTAGAGGGGAACACTGAAGCTTTCTTT.

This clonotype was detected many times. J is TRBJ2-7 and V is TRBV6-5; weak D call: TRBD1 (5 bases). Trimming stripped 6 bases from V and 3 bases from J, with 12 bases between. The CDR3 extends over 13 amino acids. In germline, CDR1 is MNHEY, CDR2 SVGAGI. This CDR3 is CASSLDRVYEQYF. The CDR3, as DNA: TGTGCCAGCAGCCTAGACAGAGTCTACGAGCAGTACTTC.

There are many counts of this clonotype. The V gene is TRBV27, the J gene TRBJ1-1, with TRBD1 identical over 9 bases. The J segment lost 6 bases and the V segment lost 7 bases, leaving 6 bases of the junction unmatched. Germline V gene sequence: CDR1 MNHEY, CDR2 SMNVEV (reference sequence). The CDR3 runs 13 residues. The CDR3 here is CASTQRQGAEAFF. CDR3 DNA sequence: TGTGCCAGCACCCAACGACAGGGGGCTGAAGCTTTCTTT.

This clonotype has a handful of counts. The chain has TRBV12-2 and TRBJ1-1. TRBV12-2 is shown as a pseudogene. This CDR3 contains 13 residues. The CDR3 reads CASRLPAALEAFF. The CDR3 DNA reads TGTGCAAGTCGCTTACCAGCGGCTCTTGAAGCTTTCTTT.

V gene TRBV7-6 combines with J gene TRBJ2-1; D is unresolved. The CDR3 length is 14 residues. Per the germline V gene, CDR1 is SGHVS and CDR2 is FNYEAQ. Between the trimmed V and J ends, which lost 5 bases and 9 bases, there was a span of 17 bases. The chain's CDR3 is CASSPSWIGSEQFF. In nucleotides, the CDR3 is TGTGCCAGCAGCCCTAGTTGGATTGGAAGTGAGCAGTTCTTC.

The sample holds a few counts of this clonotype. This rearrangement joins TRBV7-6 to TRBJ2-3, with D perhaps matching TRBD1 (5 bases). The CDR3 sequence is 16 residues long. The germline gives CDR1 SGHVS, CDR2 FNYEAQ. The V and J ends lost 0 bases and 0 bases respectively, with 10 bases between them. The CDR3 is CASSLARVSSTDTQYF. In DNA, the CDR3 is TGTGCCAGCAGCTTAGCCAGGGTCTCAAGCACAGATACGCAGTATTTT. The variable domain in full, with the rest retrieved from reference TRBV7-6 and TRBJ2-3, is GAGVSQSPRYKVTKRGQDVALRCDPISGHVSLYWYRQALGQGPEFLTYFNYEAQQDKSGLPNDRFSAERPEGSISTLTIQRTEQRDSAMYRCASSLARVSSTDTQYFGPGTRLTVL.

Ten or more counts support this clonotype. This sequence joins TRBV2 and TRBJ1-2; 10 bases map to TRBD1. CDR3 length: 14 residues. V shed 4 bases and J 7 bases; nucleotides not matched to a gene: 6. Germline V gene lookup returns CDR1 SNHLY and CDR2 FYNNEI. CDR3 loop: CASSARQGASGYTF. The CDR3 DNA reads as TGTGCCAGCAGTGCGAGACAGGGGGCGAGTGGCTACACCTTC.

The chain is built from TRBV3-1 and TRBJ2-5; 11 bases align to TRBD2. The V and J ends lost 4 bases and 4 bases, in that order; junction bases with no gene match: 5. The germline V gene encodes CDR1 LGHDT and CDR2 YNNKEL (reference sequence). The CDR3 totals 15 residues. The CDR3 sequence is CASSPRLAGRETQYF. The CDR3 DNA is TGTGCCAGCAGCCCCCGACTAGCGGGAAGAGAGACCCAGTACTTC.

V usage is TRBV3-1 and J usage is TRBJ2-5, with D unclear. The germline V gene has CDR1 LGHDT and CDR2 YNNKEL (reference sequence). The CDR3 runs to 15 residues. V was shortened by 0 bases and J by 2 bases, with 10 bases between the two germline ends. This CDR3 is CASSQDPSRQETQYF. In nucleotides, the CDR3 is TGTGCCAGCAGCCAAGACCCCTCGAGGCAAGAGACCCAGTACTTC.

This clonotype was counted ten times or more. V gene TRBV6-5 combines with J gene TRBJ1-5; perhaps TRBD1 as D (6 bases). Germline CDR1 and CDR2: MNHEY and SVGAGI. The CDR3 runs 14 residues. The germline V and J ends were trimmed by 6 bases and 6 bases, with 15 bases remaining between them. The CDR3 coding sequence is TGTGCCAGCAGCCCGGGGGGGGCAGGTCAGCCCCAGCATTTT. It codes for CASSPGGAGQPQHF.

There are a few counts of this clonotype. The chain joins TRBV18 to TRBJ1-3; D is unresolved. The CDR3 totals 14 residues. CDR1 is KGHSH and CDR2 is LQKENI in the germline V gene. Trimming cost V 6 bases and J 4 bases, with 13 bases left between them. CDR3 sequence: CASSPDLTGNTIYF. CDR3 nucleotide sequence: TGTGCCAGCTCCCCCGACCTGACGGGAAACACCATATATTTT.

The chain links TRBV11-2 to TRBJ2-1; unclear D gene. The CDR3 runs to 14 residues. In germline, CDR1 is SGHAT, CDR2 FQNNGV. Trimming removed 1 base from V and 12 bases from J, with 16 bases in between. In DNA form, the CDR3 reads TGTGCCAGCAGCTTAGTGGCCCAAAGCGTCGGGCAGTTCTTC. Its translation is CASSLVAQSVGQFF.

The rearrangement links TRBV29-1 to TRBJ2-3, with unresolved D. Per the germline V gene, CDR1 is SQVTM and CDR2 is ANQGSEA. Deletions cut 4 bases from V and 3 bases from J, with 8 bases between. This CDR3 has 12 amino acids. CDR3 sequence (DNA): TGCAGCGTTGGGTTGGGGACAGATACGCAGTATTTT. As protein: CSVGLGTDTQYF.

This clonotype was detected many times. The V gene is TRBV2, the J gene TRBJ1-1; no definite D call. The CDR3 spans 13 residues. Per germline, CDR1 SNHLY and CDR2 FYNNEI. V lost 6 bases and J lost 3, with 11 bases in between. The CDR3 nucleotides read TGTGCCAGCAGGCTGGACGACCACACTGAAGCTTTCTTT. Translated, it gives CASRLDDHTEAFF.

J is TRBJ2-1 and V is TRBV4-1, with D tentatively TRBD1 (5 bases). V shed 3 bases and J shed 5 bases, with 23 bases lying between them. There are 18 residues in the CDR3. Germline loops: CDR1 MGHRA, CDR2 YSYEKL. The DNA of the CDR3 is TGCGCCAGCAGCCAGAGGATTTCCCCATTAAAAGGGGACAATGAGCAGTTCTTC. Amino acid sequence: CASSQRISPLKGDNEQFF.

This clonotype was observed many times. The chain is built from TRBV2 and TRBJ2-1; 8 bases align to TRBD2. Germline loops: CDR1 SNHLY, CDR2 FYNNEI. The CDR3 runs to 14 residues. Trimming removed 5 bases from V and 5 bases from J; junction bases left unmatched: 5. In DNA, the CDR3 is TGTGCCAGCAGTCGCCTCGGGGGGGACAATGAGCAGTTCTTC. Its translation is CASSRLGGDNEQFF. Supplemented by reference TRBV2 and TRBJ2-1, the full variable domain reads EPEVTQTPSHQVTQMGQEVILRCVPISNHLYFYWYRQILGQKVEFLVSFYNNEISEKSEIFDDQFSVERPDGSNFTLKIRSTKLEDSAMYFCASSRLGGDNEQFFGPGTRLTVL.

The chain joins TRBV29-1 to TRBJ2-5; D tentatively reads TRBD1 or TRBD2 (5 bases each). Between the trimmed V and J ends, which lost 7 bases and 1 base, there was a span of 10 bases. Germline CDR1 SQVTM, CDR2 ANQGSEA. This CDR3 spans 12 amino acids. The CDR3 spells CSGDAVQETQYF. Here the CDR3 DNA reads TGCAGCGGGGACGCGGTCCAAGAGACCCAGTACTTC.

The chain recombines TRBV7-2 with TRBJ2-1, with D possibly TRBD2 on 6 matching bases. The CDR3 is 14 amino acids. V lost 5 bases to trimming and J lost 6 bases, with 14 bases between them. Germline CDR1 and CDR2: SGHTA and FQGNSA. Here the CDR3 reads CASSVLGLGNEQFF. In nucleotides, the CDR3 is TGTGCCAGCAGCGTACTGGGACTTGGCAATGAGCAGTTCTTC.

DNA of the CDR3: TGCGCCAGCAGCTTGCGGGTGAACACTGAAGCTTTCTTT. Protein sequence: CASSLRVNTEAFF. The genes are TRBV5-1 and TRBJ1-1; D uncertain. Germline CDR1 and CDR2: SGHRS and YFSETQ. Trimming left V 1 base short and J 0 bases short, with 4 bases between. The CDR3 is 13 amino acids. The complete variable domain, with remaining parts taken from reference TRBV5-1 and TRBJ1-1, reads KAGVTQTPRYLIKTRGQQVTLSCSPISGHRSVSWYQQTPGQGLQFLFEYFSETQRNKGNFPGRFSGRQFSNSRSEMNVSTLELGDSALYLCASSLRVNTEAFFGQGTRLTVV.